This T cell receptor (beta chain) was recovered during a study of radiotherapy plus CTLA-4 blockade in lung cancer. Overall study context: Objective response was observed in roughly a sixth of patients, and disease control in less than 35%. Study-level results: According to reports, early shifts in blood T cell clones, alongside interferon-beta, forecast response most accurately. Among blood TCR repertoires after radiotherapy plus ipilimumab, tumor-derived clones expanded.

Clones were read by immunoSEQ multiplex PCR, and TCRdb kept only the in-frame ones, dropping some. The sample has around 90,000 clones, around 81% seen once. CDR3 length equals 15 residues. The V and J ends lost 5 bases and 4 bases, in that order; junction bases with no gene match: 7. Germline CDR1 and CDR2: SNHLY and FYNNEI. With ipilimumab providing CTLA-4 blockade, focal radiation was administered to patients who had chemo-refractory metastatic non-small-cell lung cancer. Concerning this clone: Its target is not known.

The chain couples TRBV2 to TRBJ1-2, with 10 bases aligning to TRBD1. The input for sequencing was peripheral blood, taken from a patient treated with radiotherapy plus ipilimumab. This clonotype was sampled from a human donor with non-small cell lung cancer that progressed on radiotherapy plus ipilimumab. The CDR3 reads CASSLRTGGSYGYTF. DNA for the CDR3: TGTGCCAGCAGTTTGCGGACAGGGGGTAGCTATGGCTACACCTTC.